The entry below gives a single TCR beta chain sequence along with its context. The sample comes from a study of cytomegalovirus exposure and HLA in healthy donors. Primers for the PCR totalled 60 Vbeta and 13 Jbeta. Sequencing used immunoSEQ multiplex PCR; TCRdb keeps in-frame clones, though not all of them. This table holds 110,000 to 150,000 clones. The CDR3 runs 15 residues. CDR1 and CDR2 from the germline V gene are MGHDK and SYGVNS. V lost 5 bases to trimming and J lost 5 bases; unmatched junction nucleotides: 11. The sample consisted of PBMCs. This chain links TRBV25-1 with TRBJ2-7, with 8 bases that match TRBD1. The clonotype was recovered from a male donor in good health and CMV-seronegative. DNA for the CDR3: TGTGCCAGCAGTTGGGGAAGTAAGGACAGGGACGAGCAGTACTTC. It encodes CASSWGSKDRDEQYF.